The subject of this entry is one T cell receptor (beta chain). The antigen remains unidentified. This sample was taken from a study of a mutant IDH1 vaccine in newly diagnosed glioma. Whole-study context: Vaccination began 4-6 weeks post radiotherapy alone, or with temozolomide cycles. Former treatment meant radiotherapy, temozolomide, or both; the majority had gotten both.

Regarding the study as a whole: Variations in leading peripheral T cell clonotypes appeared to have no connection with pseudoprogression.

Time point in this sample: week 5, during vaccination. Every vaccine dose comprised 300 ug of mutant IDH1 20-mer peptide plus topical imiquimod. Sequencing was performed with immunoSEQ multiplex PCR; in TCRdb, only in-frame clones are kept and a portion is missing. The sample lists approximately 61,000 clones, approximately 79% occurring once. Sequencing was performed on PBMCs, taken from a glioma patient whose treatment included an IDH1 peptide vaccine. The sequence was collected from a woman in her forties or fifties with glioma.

The CDR3 protein is CASSESLRGEAFF. In DNA form, the CDR3 reads TGTGCCAGCAGCGAAAGTCTAAGGGGTGAAGCTTTCTTT. The chain links TRBV7-9 to TRBJ1-1, with a possible D match to TRBD1 (5 bases). The ends were cut back, 5 bases at V and 7 bases at J, with 14 bases in the middle. There are 13 residues in the CDR3. Germline V gene sequence: CDR1 SEHNR, CDR2 FQNEAQ (reference sequence).